This T cell receptor (beta chain) was sequenced in a study of T cell repertoires in cytomegalovirus infection. Notes on the study in general: The ex vivo response was dominated by HLA-C-restricted CMV-specific TCR beta clonotypes.

MiXCR, run by TCRdb on the reads, gives a single entry per CDR3 protein. Of fewer than 300,000 distinct CDR3 sequences listed, 25% are singletons. This clonotype was found a few times. The antigen is not known. Germline CDR1 is MNHEY and CDR2 is SMNVEV (reference sequence). The CDR3 length is 13 residues. V was clipped by 4 bases and J by 8 bases, with 11 bases between them. The sequence derives from a human donor in good health (CMV status not recorded). Some clones in this sample may be carry-over from other donors' samples. The V and J genes are TRBV27 and TRBJ1-4; a possible D gene is TRBD1 (5 bases). Sequenced sample: PBMCs. The CDR3 spells CASSSPGHEKLFF. In DNA, the CDR3 is TGTGCCAGCAGTTCCCCAGGGCACGAAAAACTGTTTTTT.